The 24 T cell receptor beta chains listed next were all sequenced from one sample in a study of regulatory T cells in long-lasting Graves disease. Arm-PCR of CDR3 regions with iRepertoire HTBI primers generated TCR beta libraries. Each CDR3 protein is one row after TCRdb ran MiXCR on the multiplex PCR reads. The table lists 350,000 to 500,000 distinct CDR3 sequences, 12% to 15% of them singletons, with more than 15% in the top ten. The sample's time point: newly diagnosed GD, antithyroid drugs for less than 3 months. PBMCs provided the RNA from which the TCR library was made. The same sample was also studied in work on T cells in Graves' hyperthyroidism and ophthalmopathy.

The sequencing here drew on peripheral blood mononuclear cells (PBMCs), taken at new diagnosis, from a patient treated with antithyroid drugs. The origin of the receptors is a woman in her forties or fifties with Graves disease.

Many counts were recorded for this clonotype. The chain has TRBV12-3 or TRBV12-4 and TRBJ2-1, with 8 bases fitting TRBD2. This CDR3 is built from 15 residues. Trimming cost V 5 bases and J 5 bases; bases outside gene matches: 8. Written as DNA, the CDR3 is TGTGCCAGCAGTCTGGGACTAGTGGCGGACAATGAGCAGTTCTTC. Translation gives CASSLGLVADNEQFF.

The genes are TRBV29-1 and TRBJ2-7; either TRBD1 or TRBD2 may supply D (6 bases each). CDR1 and CDR2 from the germline V gene are SQVTM and ANQGSEA. The CDR3 sequence is 14 residues long. Trimming stripped 3 bases from V and 5 bases from J, with 17 bases between. The CDR3 loop is CSVEVGRGGHEQYF. The CDR3 coding sequence is TGCAGCGTTGAGGTCGGCAGGGGAGGTCACGAGCAGTACTTC.

As concerns this clonotype: A much larger clone is a single base away; this may be a read error. The rearrangement links TRBV10-1 to TRBJ2-7; 7 bases align to TRBD1. The CDR3 covers 15 residues. J gave up 2 bases and V 7 bases, and 11 bases lay outside the gene matches. In germline, CDR1 is WNHNN, CDR2 SYGVQD (reference sequence). CDR3 in amino acids: CASIPGTALPYEQYF. CDR3 coding DNA: TGCGCCAGCATACCCGGGACAGCTCTACCCTACGAGCAGTACTTC.

This clonotype occurred many times. The chain is built from TRBV11-2 and TRBJ2-3, with no clear D. V lost 4 bases to trimming and J lost 0 bases, with 11 bases between them. CDR3 length: 15 residues. CDR1 is SGHAT, CDR2 FQNNGV, per germline. The CDR3 region is CASSSEAASTDTQYF. DNA of the CDR3: TGTGCCAGCAGCTCTGAGGCGGCTAGCACAGATACGCAGTATTTT.

With respect to this clonotype: Germline is not matched at one junction end, which may reflect a read error. V is TRBV5-4 and J is TRBJ2-3; D remains unclear. This CDR3 spans 13 amino acids. Germline V lookup: CDR1 SGHNT, CDR2 YYREEE (reference sequence). The CDR3 loop is CSSSFLPEDTQYF. The CDR3 DNA reads TGTTCCAGCAGCTTTCTGCCGGAAGATACGCAGTATTTT. Full variable domain (missing parts from reference TRBV5-4 and TRBJ2-3): ETGVTQSPTHLIKTRGQQVTLRCSSQSGHNTVSWYQQALGQGPQFIFQYYREEENGRGNFPPRFSGLQFPNYSSELNVNALELDDSALYLCSSSFLPEDTQYFGPGTRLTVL.

This clonotype was found a few times. This sequence joins TRBV7-6 and TRBJ2-1; tentative D call: TRBD1 (6 bases). Germline V lookup: CDR1 SGHVS, CDR2 FNYEAQ. This CDR3 is built from 17 residues. V was shortened by 4 bases and J by 0 bases, with 16 bases between the two germline ends. The CDR3 DNA follows: TGTGCCAGCAGCTACCCCCAGCAGGGGAGCTCCTACAATGAGCAGTTCTTC. Its translation is CASSYPQQGSSYNEQFF.

This clonotype was picked up many times. The chain uses TRBV27 and TRBJ2-1; D unclear. The germline V and J ends were trimmed by 6 bases and 2 bases, with 14 bases remaining between them. This CDR3 is 15 amino acids long. CDR1 is MNHEY and CDR2 is SMNVEV in the germline V gene (reference sequence). CDR3 in DNA: TGTGCCAGCAGACATCTAGGATTCGCCTACAATGAGCAGTTCTTC. Translated: CASRHLGFAYNEQFF.

This clonotype was recorded a few times. The V call is TRBV4-2, the J call TRBJ1-5; D remains ambiguous. V lost 4 bases and J lost 0, with 7 bases in between. CDR1 and CDR2 from the germline V gene are LGHNA and YNFKEQ. The CDR3 spans 14 residues. The CDR3 is CASSRGYSNQPQHF. The CDR3 nucleotides are TGTGCCAGCAGCCGAGGCTATAGCAATCAGCCCCAGCATTTT.

This clonotype turned up a few times. Just one base apart from a much larger clone, this may be a read error. V and J are TRBV28 and TRBJ1-1, with D maybe TRBD1 (6 bases). From germline, CDR1 is MDHEN and CDR2 SYDVKM. There are 16 residues in the CDR3. Trimming stripped 6 bases from V and 0 bases from J, with 17 bases between. CDR3 nucleotide sequence: TGTGCCAGCAGAGTTGGGGGCGGGGGGGTGAACACTGAAGCTTTCTTT. This sequence encodes CASRVGGGGVNTEAFF.

This clonotype was counted ten times or more. This chain uses TRBV20-1 with TRBJ2-3; 9 bases line up with TRBD2. The CDR3 sequence is 16 residues long. The germline gives CDR1 DFQATT, CDR2 SNEGSKA (reference sequence). Unmatched junction bases numbered 5, after V lost 0 bases and J lost 1 base. CDR3 DNA: TGCAGTGCTAGAGATCGCAGGACTAGCGGCACAGATACGCAGTATTTT. Protein: CSARDRRTSGTDTQYF.

The CDR3 region has the DNA TGTGCCAGCAGCGTAGATCTCTTTGGGGGGCTTAGGACCGGGGAGCTGTTTTTT. As protein: CASSVDLFGGLRTGELFF. This rearrangement joins TRBV9 to TRBJ2-2; D is tentatively TRBD1 or TRBD2 (6 bases each). Trimming left V 0 bases short and J 5 bases short, with 20 bases between. The CDR3 runs 18 residues. Germline CDR1 SGDLS, CDR2 YYNGEE.

V and J are TRBV20-1 and TRBJ1-4; D remains unclear. The CDR3 runs 13 residues. Germline CDR1 and CDR2: DFQATT and SNEGSKA (reference sequence). Trimming took 6 bases from V and 5 from J, leaving 13 bases between them. CDR3 nucleotide sequence: TGCAGTGCCGTCATGCCGCTAAATGAAAAACTGTTTTTT. Translation: CSAVMPLNEKLFF.

Turning to this clonotype: The junction does not match germline at one end; this may be a read error. The V gene is TRBV11-2, the J gene TRBJ2-1; 9 positions agree with TRBD2. Germline V gene sequence: CDR1 SGHAT, CDR2 FQNNGV. CDR3 length equals 16 residues. CDR3 bases: TGTGCCAGCAGCACATATAGCGGGAGCTCCTACAGTGAGCAGTTCTTC. As protein: CASSTYSGSSYSEQFF.

This clonotype was counted many times. The V gene is TRBV12-3 or TRBV12-4, the J gene TRBJ1-4; 8 positions match TRBD1. This CDR3 is 18 amino acids long. The junction had 15 bases not matched to a gene; V was cut back by 6 bases and J by 3 bases. The CDR3 here is CASSSRLPGGRPNEKLFF. DNA for the CDR3: TGTGCCAGCAGCTCTCGTCTGCCAGGGGGCCGGCCTAATGAAAAACTGTTTTTT.

This clonotype was counted many times. One end of the junction fails to match germline, which may point to a read error. The chain carries TRBV7-8 and TRBJ2-7; 7 bases line up with TRBD1. This CDR3 has 10 amino acids. Germline CDR1 is SGHVS and CDR2 is FQNEAQ. CDR3 nucleotides: TGTGCCAGCAGCTTAAGACACAGGGGTTTC. It encodes CASSLRHRGF.

V usage is TRBV20-1 and J usage is TRBJ2-7; 7 bases align to TRBD2. The CDR3 has 15 amino acids. Looked up from germline, CDR1 is DFQATT and CDR2 is SNEGSKA (reference sequence). With V trimmed by 5 bases and J by 1 base, 11 bases remained unmatched. CDR3 residues: CSAASPDGRSYEQYF. The DNA of the CDR3 is TGCAGTGCTGCCTCCCCTGACGGGAGGTCCTACGAGCAGTACTTC.

This clonotype was picked up many times. The chain uses TRBV28 and TRBJ2-1; weak D call: TRBD1 (6 bases). CDR1 and CDR2 from the germline V gene are MDHEN and SYDVKM. V lost 8 bases, J lost 3 bases, and 14 bases lay in between. The CDR3 runs to 14 residues. CDR3 in DNA: TGTGCCAGCTGGGACAACCGTATCTACAATGAGCAGTTCTTC. It specifies CASWDNRIYNEQFF.

This clonotype was seen ten or more times. This sequence joins TRBV3-1 and TRBJ1-1; D gene ambiguous. The CDR3 loop spans 14 amino acids. Trimming removed 1 base at V and 4 bases at J, with 10 bases between. Germline loops: CDR1 LGHDT, CDR2 YNNKEL (reference sequence). Written as DNA, the CDR3 is TGTGCCAGCAGCCAAGGGAGCACGGGCACTGAAGCTTTCTTT. Residues: CASSQGSTGTEAFF.

This clonotype showed up many times. The chain is built from TRBV6-1 and TRBJ2-2, with D perhaps TRBD2 (6 bases). There are 16 residues in the CDR3. V was trimmed by 6 bases and J by 5 bases, leaving 19 bases between them. Germline V CDR1 and CDR2: MNHNS, SASEGT. The CDR3 region is CASRSGTSRRTGELFF. CDR3 in DNA: TGTGCCAGCAGGTCCGGGACTTCGAGAAGGACCGGGGAGCTGTTTTTT.

This clonotype was recorded at least ten times. The V and J genes are TRBV3-1 and TRBJ2-2; the match to TRBD2 covers 8 bases. The CDR3 covers 17 residues. J was trimmed by 4 bases and V by 1 base; bases with no gene match: 8. Germline values: CDR1 LGHDT, CDR2 YNNKEL (reference sequence). The CDR3 region has the DNA TGTGCCAGCAGCCAAGCCCAGTACGGGAGGGGCACCGGGGAGCTGTTTTTT. Residues: CASSQAQYGRGTGELFF. Using reference TRBV3-1 and TRBJ2-2 for the parts outside the CDR3, the full variable domain is DTAVSQTPKYLVTQMGNDKSIKCEQNLGHDTMYWYKQDSKKFLKIMFSYNNKELIINETVPNRFSPKSPDKAHLNLHINSLELGDSAVYFCASSQAQYGRGTGELFFGEGSRLTVL.

The J gene is TRBJ2-2, the V gene TRBV5-1; possibly TRBD2 for D (5 bases). The CDR3 spans 16 residues. Trimming removed 0 bases from V and 2 bases from J, with 11 bases in between. Germline V CDR1 and CDR2: SGHRS, YFSETQ. The CDR3 bases are TGCGCCAGCAGCTTGGCCAGCGGATATAACACCGGGGAGCTGTTTTTT. Amino acid sequence: CASSLASGYNTGELFF.

CDR3 DNA: TGTGCCAGCAGCTTAAAACAGCCTTCTATCGAGCAGTACTTC. Translation gives CASSLKQPSIEQYF. V gene TRBV5-5 combines with J gene TRBJ2-7; D ambiguous. V was clipped by 2 bases and J by 6 bases, with 15 bases between them. The CDR3 consists of 14 residues. Germline CDR1 SGHKS, CDR2 YYEKEE (reference sequence).

This clonotype has a count of ten or more. This chain links TRBV6-2 or TRBV6-3 with TRBJ2-7; 10 bases fit TRBD2. Germline V gives CDR1 MNHEY, CDR2 SVGEGT. CDR3 length equals 15 residues. V dropped 6 bases and J dropped 2; count of bases not matched to a gene: 7. The CDR3 DNA reads TGTGCCAGCAGAGCAGGGACTAGCGAAGCCTACGAGCAGTACTTC. Translated, it gives CASRAGTSEAYEQYF.

J is TRBJ2-2 and V is TRBV20-1; 8 bases match TRBD2. Germline assignment: CDR1 DFQATT and CDR2 SNEGSKA (reference sequence). The junction had 5 bases not matched to a gene; V was cut back by 1 base and J by 7 bases. This CDR3 comprises 14 residues. DNA for the CDR3: TGCAGTGCTAGAGCGGGAGGGAGGAGCGGGGAGCTGTTTTTT. This translates into CSARAGGRSGELFF.